One T cell receptor (beta chain) is described in this entry. Clones were sequenced by immunoSEQ multiplex PCR, and TCRdb holds only the in-frame ones, with some missing. The sample has 59,000 or so clones; 80% to 95% are singletons. Noted time point: baseline, week 1 (first vaccination visit). Treatment indicated: pre-vaccination baseline after standard-of-care therapy. New astrocytomas of WHO grade 3 or 4 that were IDH1-mutant and ATRX-lost were found in the donors. This sample was taken from a study of a mutant IDH1 vaccine in newly diagnosed glioma. Study overall: Treated patients showed a male proportion of about 62%, a female proportion of approximately 40%, and a mean age of around 40 years. Former treatment meant radiotherapy, temozolomide, or both; the majority had gotten both.

The origin of this receptor is a middle-aged man with glioma. Sequencing used PBMCs, obtained from a glioma patient treated with radiotherapy, temozolomide or both.

CDR3 nucleotide sequence: TGTGCCAGCAGATTCGTTTCCGTCTCCGAGCAGTACTTC. It translates to CASRFVSVSEQYF. The V call is TRBV27, the J call TRBJ2-7, with D hard to call. V gave up 6 bases and J gave up 6 bases, with 15 bases separating them. CDR1 and CDR2 from the germline V gene are MNHEY and SMNVEV (reference sequence). The CDR3 has 13 amino acids.